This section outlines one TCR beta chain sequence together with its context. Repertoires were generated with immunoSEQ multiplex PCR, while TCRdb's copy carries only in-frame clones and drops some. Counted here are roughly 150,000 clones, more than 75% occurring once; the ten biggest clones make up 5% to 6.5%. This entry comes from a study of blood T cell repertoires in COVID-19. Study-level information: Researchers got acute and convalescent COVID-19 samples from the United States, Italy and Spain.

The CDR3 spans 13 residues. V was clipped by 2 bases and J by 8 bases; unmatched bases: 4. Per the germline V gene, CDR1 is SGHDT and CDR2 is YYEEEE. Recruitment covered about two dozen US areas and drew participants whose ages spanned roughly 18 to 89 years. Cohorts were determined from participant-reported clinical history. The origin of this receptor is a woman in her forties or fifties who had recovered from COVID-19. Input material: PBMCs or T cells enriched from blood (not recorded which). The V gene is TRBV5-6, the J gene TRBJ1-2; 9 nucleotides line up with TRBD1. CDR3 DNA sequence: TGTGCCAGCAGCTTAGACAGGGGGGTCGGCTACACCTTC. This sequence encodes CASSLDRGVGYTF. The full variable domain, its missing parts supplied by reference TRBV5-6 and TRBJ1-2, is DAGVTQSPTHLIKTRGQQVTLRCSPKSGHDTVSWYQQALGQGPQFIFQYYEEEERQRGNFPDRFSGHQFPNYSSELNVNALLLGDSALYLCASSLDRGVGYTFGSGTRLTVV.